The clone carrying this T cell receptor beta chain came up many times. The record originates from a study of blood T cells in healthy people across ages. This CDR3 comprises 15 residues. CDR1 and CDR2 (germline): MDHEN, SYDVKM. V gave up 7 bases and J gave up 4 bases, with 14 bases separating them. A second roughly 6 to 11 cycle PCR used barcoded and J-beta primers. TCRdb ran MiXCR on the 5' RACE reads and lists one entry per CDR3 protein. Of 600,000 or so distinct CDR3 sequences in the sample, 20% to 25% were seen once. The chain carries TRBV28 and TRBJ1-6; D call uncertain. This TCR was recovered from a man between 65 and 80 years old in good health. Sequencing was performed on blood. CDR3 bases: TGTGCCAGCACCCCTGGGTGGGAATATAATTCACCCCTCCACTTT. This encodes CASTPGWEYNSPLHF.